This T cell receptor beta chain appears in the sequencing data of a study of post-analysis software for immune sequencing data. The CDR3 spans 17 residues. The germline CDR1 and CDR2 sequences are SGHDT and YYEEEE. Study-wide points: Patients used roughly five TRBV segments, including TRBV5-6, TRBV5-1 and TRBV20-1, more often than controls.

Researchers reported that TCR beta cDNA libraries carried unique molecular identifiers. TCRdb used MiXCR to reprocess the PCR reads, holding one entry per CDR3 protein. The sample holds around 180,000 distinct CDR3 sequences; approximately 30% are singletons and the top ten take 1.5%. In its sample, this clonotype was seen once. What it recognizes is unknown. A read error is possible here, since a much larger clone lies one base away. The V gene is TRBV5-6, the J gene TRBJ2-5, with 10 bases aligning to TRBD2. The closer fit of TRBJ2-1 to the DNA end suggests the J call may be wrong. The sequence was collected from a girl between 5 and 17 years old with multiple sclerosis. Sequencing was done on a sample of blood. The CDR3 reads CASSYRSSGGYQETQFF. The CDR3 bases are TGTGCCAGCAGCTACCGTAGTAGCGGGGGGTACCAAGAGACCCAGTTCTTC.